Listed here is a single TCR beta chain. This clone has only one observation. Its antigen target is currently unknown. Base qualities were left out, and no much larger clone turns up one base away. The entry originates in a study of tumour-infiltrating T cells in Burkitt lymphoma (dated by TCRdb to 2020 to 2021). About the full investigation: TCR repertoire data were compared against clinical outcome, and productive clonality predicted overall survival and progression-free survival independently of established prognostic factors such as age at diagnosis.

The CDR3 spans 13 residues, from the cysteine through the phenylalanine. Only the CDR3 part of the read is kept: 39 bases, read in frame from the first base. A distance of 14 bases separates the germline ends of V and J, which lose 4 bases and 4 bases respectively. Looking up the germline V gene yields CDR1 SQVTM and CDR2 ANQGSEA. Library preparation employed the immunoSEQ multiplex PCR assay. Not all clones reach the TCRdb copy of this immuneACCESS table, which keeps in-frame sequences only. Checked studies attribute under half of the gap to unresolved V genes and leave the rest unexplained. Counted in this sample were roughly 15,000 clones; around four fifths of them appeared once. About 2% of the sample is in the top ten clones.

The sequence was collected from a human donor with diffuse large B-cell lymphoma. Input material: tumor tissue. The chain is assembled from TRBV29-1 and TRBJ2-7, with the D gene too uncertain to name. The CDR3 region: CSVVRFSGYEQYF. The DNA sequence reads TGCAGCGTTGTGAGGTTTTCGGGTTACGAGCAGTACTTC.